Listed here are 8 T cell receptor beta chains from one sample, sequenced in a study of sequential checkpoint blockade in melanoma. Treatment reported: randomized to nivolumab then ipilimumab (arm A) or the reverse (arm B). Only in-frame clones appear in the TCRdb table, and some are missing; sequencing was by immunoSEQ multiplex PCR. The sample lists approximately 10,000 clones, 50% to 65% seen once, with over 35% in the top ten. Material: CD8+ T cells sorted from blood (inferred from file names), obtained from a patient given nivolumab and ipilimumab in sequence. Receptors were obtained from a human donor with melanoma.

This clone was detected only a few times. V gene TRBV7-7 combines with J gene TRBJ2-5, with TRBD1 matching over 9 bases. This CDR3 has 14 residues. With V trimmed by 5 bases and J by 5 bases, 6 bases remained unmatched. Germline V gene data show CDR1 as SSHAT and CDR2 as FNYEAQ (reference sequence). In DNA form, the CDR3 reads TGTGCCAGCAGCCGAACAGGGGGCCGGGAGACCCAGTACTTC. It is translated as CASSRTGGRETQYF. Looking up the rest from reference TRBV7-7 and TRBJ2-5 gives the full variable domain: GAGVSQSPRYKVTKRGQDVTLRCDPISSHATLYWYQQALGQGPEFLTYFNYEAQPDKSGLPSDRFSAERPEGSISTLTIQRTEQRDSAMYRCASSRTGGRETQYFGPGTRLLVL.

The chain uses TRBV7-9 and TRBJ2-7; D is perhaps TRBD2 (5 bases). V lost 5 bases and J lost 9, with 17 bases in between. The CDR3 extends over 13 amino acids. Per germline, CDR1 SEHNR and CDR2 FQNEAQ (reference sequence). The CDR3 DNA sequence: TGTGCCAGCAGCCCCAGCGGTAGTTATTGGCAGTACTTC. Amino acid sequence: CASSPSGSYWQYF.

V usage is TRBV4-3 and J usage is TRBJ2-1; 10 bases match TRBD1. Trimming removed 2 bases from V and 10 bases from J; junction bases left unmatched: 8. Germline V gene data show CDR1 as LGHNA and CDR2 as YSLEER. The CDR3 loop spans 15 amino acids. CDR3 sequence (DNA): TGCGCCAGCAGCCAAACCGGGACAGGGGTAAGGGAGCAGTTCTTC. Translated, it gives CASSQTGTGVREQFF.

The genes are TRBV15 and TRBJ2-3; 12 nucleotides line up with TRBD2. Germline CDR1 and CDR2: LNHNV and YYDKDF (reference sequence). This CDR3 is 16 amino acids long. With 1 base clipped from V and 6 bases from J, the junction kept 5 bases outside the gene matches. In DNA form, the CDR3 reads TGTGCCACCAGCAGAGGGACTAGCGGGATGTCGGATACGCAGTATTTT. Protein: CATSRGTSGMSDTQYF.

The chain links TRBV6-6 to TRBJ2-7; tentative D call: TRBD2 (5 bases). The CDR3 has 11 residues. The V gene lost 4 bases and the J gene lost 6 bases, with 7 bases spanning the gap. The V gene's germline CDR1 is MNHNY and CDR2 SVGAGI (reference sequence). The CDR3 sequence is CASSSGIEQYF. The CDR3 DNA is TGTGCCAGCAGTTCGGGGATCGAGCAGTACTTC.

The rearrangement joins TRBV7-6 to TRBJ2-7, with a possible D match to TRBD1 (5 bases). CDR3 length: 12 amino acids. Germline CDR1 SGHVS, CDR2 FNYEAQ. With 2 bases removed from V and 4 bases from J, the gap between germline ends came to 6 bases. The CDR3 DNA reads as TGTGCCAGCAGCTTAAAGGGGTACGAGCAGTACTTC. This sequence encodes CASSLKGYEQYF.

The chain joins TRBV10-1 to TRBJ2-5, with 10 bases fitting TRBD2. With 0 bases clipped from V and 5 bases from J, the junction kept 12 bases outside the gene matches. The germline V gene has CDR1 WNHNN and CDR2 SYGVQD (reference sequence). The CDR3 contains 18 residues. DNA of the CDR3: TGCGCCAGCAGTGAGTCTGGGGCCGGTCTAGCGGGGGAGGAGACCCAGTACTTC. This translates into CASSESGAGLAGEETQYF.

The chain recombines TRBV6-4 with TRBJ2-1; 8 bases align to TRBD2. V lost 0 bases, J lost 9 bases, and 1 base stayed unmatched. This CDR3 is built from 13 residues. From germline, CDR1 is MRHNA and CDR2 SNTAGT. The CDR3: CASSDSAGVEQFF. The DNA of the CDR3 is TGTGCCAGCAGTGACTCAGCGGGGGTTGAGCAGTTCTTC.